This T cell receptor (beta chain) was retrieved from a study of beta chain features in type 1 diabetes. Study-level results: Type 1 diabetes patients had moderately but significantly shorter TCRB CDR3s in all four CD4+ subsets. These data did not resolve whether HLA type affects TCRB rearrangement. The naive, central memory and Treg TCRB repertoires looked more alike in patients than they did in healthy donors.

This clone occurred a few times. What it binds is unknown. cDNA synthesis used the whole RNA isolate, giving expressed TCRB sequences. Deep immunoSEQ sequencing covered naive, central memory and regulatory T cell samples. The protocol was immunoSEQ multiplex PCR, while the TCRdb copy is restricted to in-frame clones and leaves out a portion. This sample has 150,000 to 200,000 clones; 9% occur once, and the top ten carry around 0.64%. Germline values: CDR1 GTSNPN, CDR2 SVGIG (reference sequence). V shed 3 bases and J 2 bases; nucleotides not matched to a gene: 6. The CDR3 loop spans 16 amino acids. Material: central memory CD4+ T cells from blood. The receptor's source is a woman aged 25 to 45 with type 1 diabetes. The chain links TRBV30 to TRBJ2-3; 12 positions agree with TRBD2. The CDR3 protein is CAWRSLAGGPTDTQYF. In DNA, the CDR3 is TGTGCCTGGAGATCCCTAGCGGGAGGGCCCACAGATACGCAGTATTTT.